Shown below are 22 T cell receptor beta chains from a single sample sequenced in a study of blood T cell repertoires in COVID-19. The repertoire was sequenced with immunoSEQ multiplex PCR; TCRdb's copy has only in-frame clones and lacks some. The data show 150,000 to 180,000 clones, roughly 88% seen once. The sample was peripheral blood. The receptor source for this set is a man aged 55 to 69 with COVID-19, enrolled during active disease.

This sequence joins TRBV16 and TRBJ1-2, with D hard to call. From germline, CDR1 is KGHSY and CDR2 FQNENV. Trimming removed 0 bases from V and 4 bases from J, with 12 bases in between. The CDR3 consists of 15 residues. CDR3 region: CASSQSAVSGYGYTF. Written as DNA, the CDR3 is TGTGCCAGCAGCCAATCGGCAGTGTCGGGCTATGGCTACACCTTC.

This chain joins TRBV30 and TRBJ1-4; a weak D match, TRBD1 (5 bases). The CDR3 length is 13 residues. Between the trimmed V and J ends, which lost 3 bases and 6 bases, there was a span of 11 bases. Looked up from germline, CDR1 is GTSNPN and CDR2 is SVGIG (reference sequence). The CDR3 loop reads CAWSWQGYEKLFF. For the CDR3, the DNA is TGTGCCTGGAGCTGGCAGGGCTATGAAAAACTGTTTTTT.

The chain combines TRBV13 with TRBJ2-1; tentatively, D is TRBD2 (6 bases). The CDR3 spans 18 residues. CDR1 PRHDT and CDR2 FYEKMQ come from the germline V gene (reference sequence). Deletions cut 3 bases from V and 0 bases from J, with 18 bases between. CDR3 in amino acids: CASSFLSSGFSSYNEQFF. CDR3 sequence (DNA): TGTGCCAGCAGCTTCTTATCAAGCGGGTTTAGCTCCTACAATGAGCAGTTCTTC.

This clone was recorded once. The rearrangement uses TRBV6-6 and TRBJ1-1, with 8 bases that match TRBD1. Germline CDR1 is MNHNY and CDR2 is SVGAGI (reference sequence). V trimming: 6 bases; J trimming: 10 bases; junction bases outside the gene matches: 10. This CDR3 is built from 13 residues. The CDR3 DNA follows: TGTGCCAGCAGCCCCAGGGGGCTCCCGGGAGCTTTCTTT. Translating it yields CASSPRGLPGAFF.

The rearrangement links TRBV9 to TRBJ2-5, with D possibly being TRBD1 (5 bases). Trimming shortened V by 0 bases and J by 5 bases, and 17 bases separated the two germline ends. Germline V gives CDR1 SGDLS, CDR2 YYNGEE. The CDR3 spans 16 residues. The CDR3 nucleotides are TGTGCCAGCAGCGTAGGCCAGGCCCAGGGTGGGGAGACCCAGTACTTC. Encoded protein: CASSVGQAQGGETQYF. The full variable domain, rest sourced from reference TRBV9 and TRBJ2-5, is DSGVTQTPKHLITATGQRVTLRCSPRSGDLSVYWYQQSLDQGLQFLIQYYNGEERAKGNILERFSAQQFPDLHSELNLSSLELGDSALYFCASSVGQAQGGETQYFGPGTRLLVL.

The chain links TRBV6-4 to TRBJ1-1; tentative D call: TRBD1 (6 bases). This CDR3 is 15 amino acids long. V dropped 0 bases and J dropped 5 bases, with 13 bases sitting between them. Germline CDR1 MRHNA, CDR2 SNTAGT. Here the CDR3 reads CASSDSTGGRTEAFF. The DNA of the CDR3 is TGTGCCAGCAGTGACTCGACGGGGGGGCGGACTGAAGCTTTCTTT.

This chain uses TRBV19 with TRBJ1-5; 10 nucleotides align to TRBD1. The J segment lost 0 bases and the V segment lost 3 bases, leaving 5 bases of the junction unmatched. Germline V gene sequence: CDR1 LNHDA, CDR2 SQIVND (reference sequence). The CDR3 is 17 amino acids. The CDR3 loop is CASSIRQGATSNQPQHF. Here the CDR3 DNA reads TGTGCCAGTAGTATCAGACAGGGGGCGACTAGCAATCAGCCCCAGCATTTT.

The chain recombines TRBV19 with TRBJ1-2; D gene unclear. Germline V gene sequence: CDR1 LNHDA, CDR2 SQIVND (reference sequence). Trimming shortened V by 7 bases and J by 5 bases, and 17 bases separated the two germline ends. CDR3 size: 14 residues. The CDR3 loop reads CASIRQEGFYGYTF. The CDR3 DNA reads TGTGCCAGTATTCGGCAGGAGGGATTTTATGGCTACACCTTC.

The gene calls are TRBV6-5 and TRBJ2-7; 7 positions agree with TRBD1. CDR3 size: 14 residues. Germline CDR1 and CDR2: MNHEY and SVGAGI. V lost 5 bases, J lost 4 bases, and 8 bases stayed unmatched. The CDR3 loop is CASSTGTEPYEQYF. For the CDR3, the DNA is TGTGCCAGCAGTACCGGGACAGAACCGTACGAGCAGTACTTC.

The V call is TRBV16, the J call TRBJ1-5; the D is unclear. V gave up 0 bases and J gave up 0 bases, with 9 bases separating them. CDR3 size: 16 residues. From germline, CDR1 is KGHSY and CDR2 FQNENV. The CDR3 region has the DNA TGTGCCAGCAGCCAATCGCAACTCTTTAGCAATCAGCCCCAGCATTTT. Translating it yields CASSQSQLFSNQPQHF.

This clone was seen only once. The CDR3 sequence: CASSSGQKETQYF. The CDR3 DNA reads TGTGCCAGCTCTTCGGGACAGAAAGAGACCCAGTACTTC. The J gene is TRBJ2-5, the V gene TRBV18, with 7 bases matching TRBD1. Germline CDR1 and CDR2: KGHSH and LQKENI. Unmatched junction bases numbered 4, after V lost 6 bases and J lost 3 bases. The CDR3 has 13 amino acids.

The chain recombines TRBV18 with TRBJ2-7; 8 positions agree with TRBD1. The CDR3 has 14 amino acids. The germline CDR1 and CDR2 sequences are KGHSH and LQKENI. V was clipped by 0 bases and J by 6 bases; unmatched bases: 4. Here the CDR3 reads CASSPPSTGVEQYF. CDR3 nucleotide sequence: TGTGCCAGCTCACCACCTTCGACAGGGGTCGAGCAGTACTTC.

The CDR3 DNA sequence: TGCGCCAGCAGCCAAGATCAGGGATGGTATGATGAAAAACTGTTTTTT. Its protein product is CASSQDQGWYDEKLFF. The V call is TRBV4-1, the J call TRBJ1-4; D perhaps matches TRBD1 (5 bases). In germline, CDR1 is MGHRA, CDR2 YSYEKL. Trimming shortened V by 0 bases and J by 6 bases, and 14 bases separated the two germline ends. The CDR3 contains 16 residues.

The J gene is TRBJ1-2, the V gene TRBV11-2; possible D gene TRBD1, 6 bases. Trimming pared 2 bases from V and 4 bases from J, leaving 14 bases between. The CDR3 loop spans 15 amino acids. Germline values: CDR1 SGHAT, CDR2 FQNNGV. This chain's CDR3 is CASSLSLQGSYGYTF. The CDR3 DNA reads TGTGCCAGCAGCTTAAGCCTACAGGGATCCTATGGCTACACCTTC.

This chain links TRBV9 with TRBJ1-1, with D maybe TRBD1 (6 bases). CDR1 is SGDLS and CDR2 is YYNGEE in the germline V gene. V lost 4 bases, J lost 1 base, and 11 bases lay in between. The length of the CDR3 is 14 residues. Here the CDR3 reads CASSPRTANTEAFF. In DNA, the CDR3 is TGTGCCAGCAGCCCTCGGACAGCGAACACTGAAGCTTTCTTT. Full variable domain (remainder filled in from reference TRBV9 and TRBJ1-1): DSGVTQTPKHLITATGQRVTLRCSPRSGDLSVYWYQQSLDQGLQFLIQYYNGEERAKGNILERFSAQQFPDLHSELNLSSLELGDSALYFCASSPRTANTEAFFGQGTRLTVV.

By share, this clone counts as medium-sized. The chain is built from TRBV30 and TRBJ1-2, with 9 positions matching TRBD1. The CDR3 runs to 14 residues. V was clipped by 0 bases and J by 3 bases; unmatched bases: 2. CDR1 is GTSNPN, CDR2 SVGIG, per germline (reference sequence). In DNA, the CDR3 is TGTGCCTGGAGTGTGACAGGGGGATACTATGGCTACACCTTC. Protein: CAWSVTGGYYGYTF.

The rearrangement links TRBV6-5 to TRBJ1-3; TRBD1 might be the D (5 bases). This CDR3 has 14 amino acids. Germline values: CDR1 MNHEY, CDR2 SVGAGI. V dropped 5 bases and J dropped 3 bases, with 11 bases sitting between them. CDR3 in amino acids: CASSRGGNGNTIYF. The CDR3 DNA follows: TGTGCCAGCAGTCGCGGGGGTAATGGAAACACCATATATTTT.

The gene calls are TRBV2 and TRBJ1-5; TRBD1 might be the D (5 bases). The CDR3 spans 15 residues. CDR1 is SNHLY, CDR2 FYNNEI, per germline. The V end was cut by 7 bases, the J end by 6 bases, with 19 bases between. This chain's CDR3 is CASTGQGSIGQPQHF. CDR3 nucleotides: TGTGCCAGCACTGGGCAGGGTTCCATCGGTCAGCCCCAGCATTTT.

This clone was counted a single time. The V gene is TRBV7-9, the J gene TRBJ1-1; no clear D gene. The germline V gene has CDR1 SEHNR and CDR2 FQNEAQ (reference sequence). The germline V and J ends were trimmed by 3 bases and 4 bases, with 12 bases remaining between them. This CDR3 contains 14 residues. The CDR3 DNA follows: TGTGCCAGCAGCTTGGGAGCAGCGGGCACTGAAGCTTTCTTT. Translation: CASSLGAAGTEAFF.

The chain joins TRBV6-5 to TRBJ1-1; 9 bases line up with TRBD1. Looked up from germline, CDR1 is MNHEY and CDR2 is SVGAGI. J was trimmed by 4 bases and V by 6 bases; bases with no gene match: 9. The CDR3 consists of 15 residues. CDR3 in amino acids: CASRDHRGHSTEAFF. The CDR3 region has the DNA TGTGCCAGCAGAGATCACAGGGGGCATTCCACTGAAGCTTTCTTT.

The chain's CDR3 is CASSYRQGTSGNTIYF. The CDR3 coding sequence is TGTGCCAGCAGTTACCGACAGGGAACCTCTGGAAACACCATATATTTT. The genes are TRBV6-2 or TRBV6-3 and TRBJ1-3; the match to TRBD1 covers 7 bases. Unmatched junction bases numbered 4, after V lost 2 bases and J lost 0 bases. Germline V CDR1 and CDR2: MNHEY, SVGEGT. CDR3 size: 16 residues.

CDR3 DNA: TGCGCCAGCAGCCAACCCCGGGACAGGGCCTCACCCCTCCACTTT. Encoded protein: CASSQPRDRASPLHF. The genes are TRBV4-1 and TRBJ1-6; the match to TRBD1 covers 9 bases. Germline V gene sequence: CDR1 MGHRA, CDR2 YSYEKL. With V trimmed by 2 bases and J by 10 bases, 6 bases remained unmatched. The CDR3 sequence is 15 residues long.